These 4 T cell receptor beta chains share one sample of origin, sequenced in a study of shared clonotypes between healthy human individuals (dated by TCRdb to 2020 to 2021). The library was made by the immunoSEQ multiplex PCR assay. TCRdb took this table from immuneACCESS and kept in-frame rearrangements with V and J called. Such tables lack part of the clones; where checked against another copy, unresolved V genes explain under half of the gap, and the rest is unexplained. The table for this sample lists about 600,000 clones; roughly 97% of them were counted only once. The ten largest clones take up around 0.06% of the sample. Specimen: naive CD4+ T cells sorted from blood. This specimen's cell subset or site label, interpreted: CD45RA+ positively selected. The receptors here all came from a woman in her twenties or thirties in good health.

The V gene is TRBV5-1, the J gene TRBJ2-1; D perhaps matches TRBD2 (6 bases). Germline V lookup: CDR1 SGHRS, CDR2 YFSETQ. The CDR3 is made up of 14 amino acids. V was clipped by 5 bases and J by 7 bases, with 16 bases between them. The CDR3 bases are TGCGCCAGCAGTCGGGAGTCCAATCGAAATGAGCAGTTCTTC. This codes for CASSRESNRNEQFF.

This clone was observed a single time. The V gene is TRBV2, the J gene TRBJ2-1; 11 bases are shared with TRBD2. CDR1 is SNHLY and CDR2 is FYNNEI in the germline V gene. CDR3 length: 15 residues. The V segment lost 7 bases and the J segment 4 bases; nucleotides outside the gene matches: 6. CDR3: CASIPGTSGYNEQFF. The CDR3 DNA reads TGTGCCAGCATACCCGGGACTAGCGGATACAATGAGCAGTTCTTC. Variable domain in full (rest from reference TRBV2 and TRBJ2-1): EPEVTQTPSHQVTQMGQEVILRCVPISNHLYFYWYRQILGQKVEFLVSFYNNEISEKSEIFDDQFSVERPDGSNFTLKIRSTKLEDSAMYFCASIPGTSGYNEQFFGPGTRLTVL.

This clone has just one count. The rearrangement joins TRBV4-1 to TRBJ2-7; possible D gene TRBD2, 5 bases. Trimming stripped 3 bases from V and 2 bases from J, with 14 bases between. The CDR3 spans 15 residues. Germline lookup yields CDR1 MGHRA and CDR2 YSYEKL. CDR3 amino acids: CASSHSGKLTYEQYF. Written as DNA, the CDR3 is TGCGCCAGCAGCCACTCCGGGAAACTCACCTACGAGCAGTACTTC.

J is TRBJ2-3 and V is TRBV19, with TRBD1 matching 9 bases. The trim removed 5 bases at V and 7 bases at J, leaving 7 bases unmatched. In germline, CDR1 is LNHDA, CDR2 SQIVND (reference sequence). The CDR3 runs to 14 residues. The CDR3 sequence: CASSSGQGMYTQYF. The CDR3 DNA reads TGTGCCAGTAGTTCGGGACAGGGCATGTATACGCAGTATTTT.